What follows are 6 T cell receptor beta chains derived from one specimen sequenced in a study of T-cell memory formation after mild COVID-19. TCRdb re-analysed the 5' RACE reads in MiXCR, keeping a single row per CDR3 protein. The table lists 300,000 to 350,000 distinct CDR3 sequences, less than 20% of them singletons. The specimen sequenced was PBMCs or a T cell subset sorted from them (not recorded which). The receptors shown here come from a man aged 18 to 30 who had mild COVID-19 (a few samples of this study predate the infection). Cell type and time point are not known.

The table lists this clonotype with a few counts. The chain is built from TRBV9 and TRBJ2-5, with TRBD1 identical over 12 bases. Losses at the gene ends were 3 bases for V and 4 bases for J; bases not matched to a gene: 4. Germline V gene sequence: CDR1 SGDLS, CDR2 YYNGEE. There are 15 residues in the CDR3. The CDR3 DNA reads TGTGCCAGCAGCGCCGGGACAGGGGGCGTAGAGACCCAGTACTTC. Its protein product is CASSAGTGGVETQYF.

This clonotype was picked up a small number of times. The V call is TRBV5-5, the J call TRBJ2-1; TRBD1 or TRBD2 may be the D gene (5 bases each). In germline, CDR1 is SGHKS, CDR2 YYEKEE (reference sequence). The CDR3 totals 13 residues. V lost 0 bases and J lost 14, with 15 bases in between. The CDR3 coding sequence is TGTGCCAGCAGCTTGGATGGGACGCCGAGCAAGTTCTTC. This sequence encodes CASSLDGTPSKFF. Looking up the rest from reference TRBV5-5 and TRBJ2-1 gives the full variable domain: DAGVTQSPTHLIKTRGQQVTLRCSPISGHKSVSWYQQVLGQGPQFIFQYYEKEERGRGNFPDRFSARQFPNYSSELNVNALLLGDSALYLCASSLDGTPSKFFGPGTRLTVL.

This clonotype was found a few times. The chain joins TRBV24-1 to TRBJ1-5, with D maybe TRBD1 (5 bases). V was trimmed by 1 base and J by 7 bases, leaving 10 bases between them. Germline CDR1 and CDR2: KGHDR and SFDVKD. The CDR3 is 14 amino acids. The CDR3 protein is CATSDLSGNQPQHF. CDR3 bases: TGTGCCACCAGTGATTTATCAGGGAACCAGCCCCAGCATTTT.

The chain is built from TRBV4-1 and TRBJ2-3, with a possible D match to TRBD2 (6 bases). The germline V and J ends were trimmed by 5 bases and 2 bases, with 14 bases remaining between them. The CDR3 has 15 amino acids. Germline V lookup: CDR1 MGHRA, CDR2 YSYEKL. CDR3 sequence (DNA): TGCGCCAGCAGCGCCGCCGGGACTTACACAGATACGCAGTATTTT. Its protein is CASSAAGTYTDTQYF.

This chain links TRBV7-8 with TRBJ2-3; either TRBD1 or TRBD2 may supply D (6 bases each). V lost 3 bases and J 2 bases, leaving 12 bases between the germline ends. Germline V gives CDR1 SGHVS, CDR2 FQNEAQ. The CDR3 runs to 15 residues. CDR3 bases: TGTGCCAGCAGCTTCCGGGGGCCTTACACAGATACGCAGTATTTT. Amino acids: CASSFRGPYTDTQYF.

The chain recombines TRBV12-5 with TRBJ1-1; 11 nucleotides line up with TRBD1. From germline, CDR1 is LGHNT and CDR2 FRNRAP. The length of the CDR3 is 17 residues. Trimming at V came to 5 bases and at J to 4 bases, leaving 12 bases not matched to a gene. The CDR3 is CASGAGTGGPWSTEAFF. CDR3 DNA sequence: TGTGCTAGTGGTGCCGGGACAGGGGGTCCGTGGAGCACTGAAGCTTTCTTT.